The 20 T cell receptor beta chains presented below share a single source sample, sequenced in a study of shared clonotypes between healthy human individuals. The table came from immunoSEQ multiplex PCR; TCRdb's copy has only in-frame clones and leaves some out. The table records some 2 million clones, over 85% of them present only once. Positively selected for CCR7, the CD45RO-negative cells used as naive CD8 cells excluded terminally differentiated effector memory CD45RA+ cells. The source material was naive CD8+ T cells sorted from blood. Receptors were obtained from a man younger than 30 in good health.

The chain carries TRBV19 and TRBJ1-5; perhaps TRBD1 as D (5 bases). CDR1 is LNHDA and CDR2 is SQIVND in the germline V gene (reference sequence). Trimming pared 3 bases from V and 5 bases from J, leaving 17 bases between. CDR3 length: 16 residues. CDR3 sequence: CASSMGLAGSDQPQHF. CDR3 bases: TGTGCCAGTAGTATGGGACTCGCGGGGTCGGATCAGCCCCAGCATTTT.

The chain employs TRBV11-1 and TRBJ2-5; 7 bases fit TRBD2. Per germline, CDR1 SGHAT and CDR2 FQDESV (reference sequence). V lost 7 bases, J lost 0 bases, and 5 bases stayed unmatched. The CDR3 loop spans 14 amino acids. CDR3 bases: TGTGCCAGCATCGAAAGCGGGGACCAAGAGACCCAGTACTTC. Amino acid sequence: CASIESGDQETQYF. The full variable domain, in which reference TRBV11-1 and TRBJ2-5 provide the parts outside the CDR3, is EAEVAQSPRYKITEKSQAVAFWCDPISGHATLYWYRQILGQGPELLVQFQDESVVDDSQLPKDRFSAERLKGVDSTLKIQPAELGDSAMYLCASIESGDQETQYFGPGTRLLVL.

The chain combines TRBV6-5 with TRBJ2-7; 7 bases fit TRBD2. The trim removed 2 bases at V and 2 bases at J, leaving 6 bases unmatched. This CDR3 region has 15 residues. The germline gives CDR1 MNHEY, CDR2 SVGAGI. The CDR3 region has the DNA TGTGCCAGCAGTTACGGGGGGGATCCCACCTACGAGCAGTACTTC. It translates to CASSYGGDPTYEQYF.

The genes are TRBV6-1 and TRBJ1-4; 7 nucleotides agree with TRBD1. The CDR3 runs 17 residues. The V and J ends lost 0 bases and 2 bases, in that order; junction bases with no gene match: 6. Germline values: CDR1 MNHNS, CDR2 SASEGT. CDR3 sequence: CASSEARQGPTNEKLFF. The CDR3 DNA sequence: TGTGCCAGCAGTGAAGCGAGACAGGGTCCGACTAATGAAAAACTGTTTTTT.

The chain is built from TRBV28 and TRBJ2-7; possibly TRBD2 for D (7 bases). The CDR3 totals 13 residues. Germline V gene sequence: CDR1 MDHEN, CDR2 SYDVKM. Trimming took off 5 bases at V and 7 bases at J, with 15 bases between the two ends. CDR3 bases: TGTGCCAGCAGTGGTGCGGGGGCGGAAGAGCAGTACTTC. It is translated as CASSGAGAEEQYF.

In this sample, this clone turned up a few times. The chain couples TRBV20-1 to TRBJ1-1; no clear D gene. V lost 3 bases, J lost 5 bases, and 7 bases lay in between. CDR1 is DFQATT and CDR2 is SNEGSKA in the germline V gene (reference sequence). This CDR3 contains 11 residues. CDR3 protein: CSASNGTEAFF. The CDR3 DNA follows: TGCAGTGCTAGTAACGGTACTGAAGCTTTCTTT.

The table lists this clone with a count of one. Distinct nucleotide sequences in the sample also encode this CDR3. This rearrangement joins TRBV27 to TRBJ1-1; a weak D match, TRBD1 (6 bases). V shed 5 bases and J shed 5 bases, with 15 bases lying between them. The CDR3 has 14 residues. The germline V gene has CDR1 MNHEY and CDR2 SMNVEV (reference sequence). In DNA, the CDR3 is TGTGCCAGCAGTCTCGGGGGCGCGGGGACTGAAGCTTTCTTT. Protein product: CASSLGGAGTEAFF.

This chain connects TRBV30 to TRBJ2-4; TRBD2 matches at 8 bases. This CDR3 is built from 15 residues. V was clipped by 1 base and J by 7 bases; unmatched bases: 9. Germline CDR1 and CDR2: GTSNPN and SVGIG (reference sequence). CDR3 amino acids: CAWSAEAGGPNIQYF. In DNA, the CDR3 is TGTGCCTGGAGTGCAGAGGCGGGGGGCCCCAACATTCAGTACTTC. Based on the CDR3 plus reference TRBV30 and TRBJ2-4, the full variable domain is SQTIHQWPATLVQPVGSPLSLECTVEGTSNPNLYWYRQAAGRGLQLLFYSVGIGQISSEVPQNLSASRPQDRQFILSSKKLLLSDSGFYLCAWSAEAGGPNIQYFGAGTRLSVL.

A word on this clone: A clone one base away is much larger, so this may be a read error. The chain has TRBV27 and TRBJ1-1; D is unclear. Deletions cut 4 bases from V and 1 base from J, with 7 bases between. The germline CDR1 and CDR2 sequences are MNHEY and SMNVEV (reference sequence). The CDR3 is 13 amino acids. In DNA, the CDR3 is TGTGCCAGCAGTTACGCGGGGAACACTGAAGCTTTCTTT. This codes for CASSYAGNTEAFF.

The CDR3 is CASSLDIETGENQPQHF. CDR3 nucleotide sequence: TGTGCCAGCAGCTTAGATATCGAGACAGGGGAGAATCAGCCCCAGCATTTT. The rearrangement joins TRBV7-9 to TRBJ1-5; TRBD1 aligns across 8 bases. V dropped 1 base and J dropped 4; count of bases not matched to a gene: 9. Germline V gene data show CDR1 as SEHNR and CDR2 as FQNEAQ (reference sequence). CDR3 size: 17 residues. The complete variable domain, with remaining parts taken from reference TRBV7-9 and TRBJ1-5, reads DTGVSQNPRHKITKRGQNVTFRCDPISEHNRLYWYRQTLGQGPEFLTYFQNEAQLEKSRLLSDRFSAERPKGSFSTLEIQRTEQGDSAMYLCASSLDIETGENQPQHFGDGTRLSIL.

This sequence joins TRBV11-2 and TRBJ2-1; TRBD2 is a possible D gene (6 bases). CDR3 length: 14 amino acids. Germline CDR1 reads SGHAT; CDR2 reads FQNNGV. The V end lost 3 bases, the J end lost 1 base, and 7 bases lay between the germline ends. The DNA of the CDR3 is TGTGCCAGCAGCTTGCGGGGATCCTACAATGAGCAGTTCTTC. It encodes CASSLRGSYNEQFF.

The rearrangement uses TRBV6-5 and TRBJ1-2; TRBD1 is a possible D gene (6 bases). Trimming pared 6 bases from V and 4 bases from J, leaving 15 bases between. The CDR3 totals 14 residues. Germline V lookup: CDR1 MNHEY, CDR2 SVGAGI. CDR3 nucleotides: TGTGCCAGCAGCCAATTTCAGGGGCTCTATGGCTACACCTTC. Amino acid sequence: CASSQFQGLYGYTF.

The V call is TRBV4-1, the J call TRBJ2-3, with D uncertain. CDR3 length equals 16 residues. The V end was cut by 2 bases, the J end by 4 bases, with 16 bases between. Germline CDR1 reads MGHRA; CDR2 reads YSYEKL. The CDR3 loop is CASSQLPKGIPDTQYF. The CDR3 coding sequence is TGCGCCAGCAGCCAACTCCCCAAGGGAATCCCAGATACGCAGTATTTT.

This chain links TRBV7-9 with TRBJ2-3; D call uncertain. The CDR3 has 15 residues. CDR1 and CDR2 from the germline V gene are SEHNR and FQNEAQ (reference sequence). V was clipped by 1 base and J by 0 bases, with 8 bases between them. The CDR3 sequence is CASSLEDWSTDTQYF. The CDR3 nucleotides are TGTGCCAGCAGCTTAGAGGATTGGAGCACAGATACGCAGTATTTT.

The chain joins TRBV12-5 to TRBJ2-6; the D gene is possibly TRBD1 (5 bases). The V gene's germline CDR1 is LGHNT and CDR2 FRNRAP. This CDR3 spans 18 amino acids. Trimming took off 5 bases at V and 5 bases at J, with 22 bases between the two ends. The CDR3 DNA reads as TGTGCTAGTGGTCTTGAACATGCAGGACAAAGTCGGGCCAACGTCCTGACTTTC. Protein sequence: CASGLEHAGQSRANVLTF.

CDR3 nucleotide sequence: TGTGCCAGCAGCGCCCGCGGACAGGAACAAGAGACCCAGTACTTC. Translating gives CASSARGQEQETQYF. The chain couples TRBV7-2 to TRBJ2-5, with TRBD1 matching over 7 bases. The trim removed 5 bases at V and 2 bases at J, leaving 8 bases unmatched. This CDR3 is built from 15 residues. The V gene's germline CDR1 is SGHTA and CDR2 FQGNSA.

The chain uses TRBV27 and TRBJ1-6; possible D gene TRBD1, 5 bases. Germline lookup yields CDR1 MNHEY and CDR2 SMNVEV (reference sequence). Trimming cost V 5 bases and J 2 bases, with 13 bases left between them. The CDR3 extends over 16 amino acids. CDR3 bases: TGTGCCAGCAGTACGGGGGAAGGCCCCTATAATTCACCCCTCCACTTT. Protein: CASSTGEGPYNSPLHF.

The rearrangement uses TRBV5-4 and TRBJ2-7, with 7 bases identical to TRBD1. The CDR3 has 14 residues. Germline assignment: CDR1 SGHNT and CDR2 YYREEE (reference sequence). Losses at the gene ends were 1 base for V and 2 bases for J; bases not matched to a gene: 3. The CDR3 loop is CASSLPGQPYEQYF. The CDR3 DNA reads as TGTGCCAGCAGCTTGCCGGGACAGCCCTACGAGCAGTACTTC.

The chain employs TRBV13 and TRBJ2-3; 12 bases match TRBD2. The germline CDR1 and CDR2 sequences are PRHDT and FYEKMQ (reference sequence). Germline trimming cut 2 bases from V and 1 base from J; bases unmatched to any gene: 4. The CDR3 has 17 residues. CDR3 loop: CASSLRASGGGTDTQYF. The CDR3 DNA is TGTGCCAGCAGCTTAAGGGCTAGCGGGGGGGGCACAGATACGCAGTATTTT.

This chain joins TRBV6-1 and TRBJ2-7; no reliable D call. The length of the CDR3 is 14 residues. With 5 bases removed from V and 0 bases from J, the gap between germline ends came to 11 bases. Per the germline V gene, CDR1 is MNHNS and CDR2 is SASEGT. The CDR3 DNA reads TGTGCCAGCAGTTTCAACAGTTACTCCTACGAGCAGTACTTC. It encodes CASSFNSYSYEQYF.